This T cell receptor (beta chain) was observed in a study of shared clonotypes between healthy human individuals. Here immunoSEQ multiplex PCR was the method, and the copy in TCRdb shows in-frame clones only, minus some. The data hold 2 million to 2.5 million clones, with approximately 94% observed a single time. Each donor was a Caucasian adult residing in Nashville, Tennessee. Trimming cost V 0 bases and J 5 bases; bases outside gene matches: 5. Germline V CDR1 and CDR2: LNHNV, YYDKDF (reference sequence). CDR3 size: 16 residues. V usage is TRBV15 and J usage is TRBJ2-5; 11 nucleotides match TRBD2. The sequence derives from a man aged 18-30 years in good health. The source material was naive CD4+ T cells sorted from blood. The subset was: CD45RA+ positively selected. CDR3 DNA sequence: TGTGCCACCAGCAGAGATGGAGTAGCGGGAGGGGAGACCCAGTACTTC. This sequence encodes CATSRDGVAGGETQYF.